The TCR beta chain described here comes from a study of cytotoxic CD8 clonotypes in ibrutinib-treated CLL. This clone was seen a handful of times. Only in-frame clones appear in the TCRdb table, and some are missing; sequencing was by immunoSEQ multiplex PCR. The sample holds approximately 23,000 clones; roughly four fifths are singletons and the top ten take approximately 7.8%. The V gene's germline CDR1 is LGHNA and CDR2 YNFKEQ. The CDR3 runs 16 residues. Trimming shortened V by 5 bases and J by 0 bases, and 14 bases separated the two germline ends. V gene TRBV4-2 combines with J gene TRBJ2-4, with D perhaps matching TRBD1 (6 bases). Material: PBMCs, obtained before ibrutinib treatment. This TCR was sampled from a human donor with chronic lymphocytic leukemia. CDR3 sequence: CASSSDRHLAKNIQYF. The DNA for the CDR3 is TGTGCCAGCAGCTCGGACAGACATCTAGCCAAAAACATTCAGTACTTC.